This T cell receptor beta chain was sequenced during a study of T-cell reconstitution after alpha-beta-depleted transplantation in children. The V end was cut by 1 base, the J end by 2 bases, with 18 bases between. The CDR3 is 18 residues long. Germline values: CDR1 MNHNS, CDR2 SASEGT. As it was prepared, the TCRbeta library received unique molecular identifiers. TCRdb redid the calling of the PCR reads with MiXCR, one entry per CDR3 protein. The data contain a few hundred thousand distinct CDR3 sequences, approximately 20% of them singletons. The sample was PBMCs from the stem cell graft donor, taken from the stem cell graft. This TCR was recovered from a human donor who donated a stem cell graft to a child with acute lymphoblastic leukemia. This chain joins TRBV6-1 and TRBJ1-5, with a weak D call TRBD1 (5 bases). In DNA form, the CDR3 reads TGTGCCAGCAGTGAAGAACCCCCAGCGGGGGGAGGCAATCAGCCCCAGCATTTT. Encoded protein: CASSEEPPAGGGNQPQHF.